This T cell receptor beta chain stems from a study of post-analysis software for immune sequencing data. Overall study context: The patients showed relapsing-remitting, secondary progressive and progressive-relapsing multiple sclerosis courses.

Broader study findings: Comparison with controls showed significantly lower normalized Chao1 diversity in multiple sclerosis patients. When the samples were clustered directly with F measure, those that had been prepared in the same batch showed strong co-clustering.

Included in the TCR beta cDNA libraries were unique molecular identifiers. TCRdb redid the calling of the PCR reads with MiXCR, one entry per CDR3 protein. The sample lists approximately 440,000 distinct CDR3 sequences; 45% were seen once. This clonotype was picked up a small number of times. Its target is not known. This TCR was sampled from a girl aged 10 to 17 with multiple sclerosis. Sequencing input: blood.

The CDR3 DNA reads as TGTGCCAGCAGCGTAGCTGGGGGAGGGGAATCAGATACGCAGTATTTT. Translating it yields CASSVAGGGESDTQYF. V gene TRBV9 combines with J gene TRBJ2-3; TRBD2 matches 7 bases. The CDR3 runs to 16 residues. CDR1 and CDR2 (germline): SGDLS, YYNGEE. V shed 0 bases, J shed 4 bases, and the junction held 8 bases outside the gene matches.